These 19 T cell receptor beta chains were sequenced from one sample in a study of identical twins. From the 5' RACE reads, TCRdb called clonotypes with MiXCR, one entry per CDR3 protein. This sample has around 490,000 distinct CDR3 sequences, with around 22% found just once. The sample was also linked to a second study, of yellow fever vaccine responses in identical twins.

The sequencing input was CD4+ T cells sorted from blood. These receptors were taken from a woman aged 18-30 years in good health.

This clonotype was found a few times. The chain has TRBV7-6 and TRBJ1-6; a weak D match, TRBD1 (6 bases). CDR3 length: 15 amino acids. With 5 bases removed from V and 7 bases from J, the gap between germline ends came to 15 bases. Germline V gene data show CDR1 as SGHVS and CDR2 as FNYEAQ. The DNA of the CDR3 is TGTGCCAGCAGCCCCCGGACAGCTTTAAATTCACCCCTCCACTTT. Translating gives CASSPRTALNSPLHF.

The chain has TRBV5-6 and TRBJ2-3; 8 bases align to TRBD1. This CDR3 has 15 residues. V lost 4 bases, J lost 2 bases, and 6 bases stayed unmatched. Per the germline V gene, CDR1 is SGHDT and CDR2 is YYEEEE. The CDR3 reads CASSRGQVITDTQYF. In DNA, the CDR3 is TGTGCCAGCAGCCGGGGACAGGTGATCACAGATACGCAGTATTTT.

The V gene is TRBV24-1, the J gene TRBJ2-6, with 9 bases fitting TRBD1. V lost 4 bases, J lost 2 bases, and 2 bases stayed unmatched. Germline CDR1 reads KGHDR; CDR2 reads SFDVKD. The CDR3 contains 16 residues. CDR3 in amino acids: CATSDTGGAGANVLTF. CDR3 bases: TGTGCCACCAGTGACACAGGGGGCGCTGGGGCCAACGTCCTGACTTTC.

A few counts support this clonotype. This sequence joins TRBV7-8 and TRBJ2-7; maybe TRBD1 (5 bases). V lost 3 bases to trimming and J lost 4 bases, with 10 bases between them. The CDR3 has 13 residues. Looked up from germline, CDR1 is SGHVS and CDR2 is FQNEAQ. The CDR3 DNA follows: TGTGCCAGCAGCTTGTCGACAGAATACGAGCAGTACTTC. This sequence encodes CASSLSTEYEQYF.

This clonotype was detected only a few times. The genes are TRBV12-3 or TRBV12-4 and TRBJ2-2; 11 nucleotides line up with TRBD2. V gave up 4 bases and J gave up 3 bases; unmatched junction bases: 4. This CDR3 is 16 amino acids long. In DNA, the CDR3 is TGTGCCAGCAGTTCACGGACTAGCGGGTACACCGGGGAGCTGTTTTTT. The encoded protein is CASSSRTSGYTGELFF.

The V call is TRBV5-1, the J call TRBJ1-4, with D possibly being TRBD1 (5 bases). The length of the CDR3 is 20 residues. V gave up 1 base and J gave up 0 bases, with 22 bases separating them. CDR1 and CDR2 (germline): SGHRS, YFSETQ. The CDR3 coding sequence is TGCGCCAGCAGCTTGAGGTCTGGGGCTCACGGGAGTGCAACTAATGAAAAACTGTTTTTT. This translates into CASSLRSGAHGSATNEKLFF.

This clonotype has ten or more counts. The chain links TRBV6-1 to TRBJ2-7; D is perhaps TRBD2 (6 bases). V shed 7 bases and J shed 7 bases, with 20 bases lying between them. The CDR3 is 14 amino acids. Germline CDR1 and CDR2: MNHNS and SASEGT. The chain's CDR3 is CASKDGPEGIEQYF. In DNA, the CDR3 is TGTGCCAGCAAAGACGGCCCGGAGGGTATAGAGCAGTACTTC.

This clonotype was detected only a few times. The chain uses TRBV19 and TRBJ2-3; D might be TRBD2 (5 bases). V was clipped by 4 bases and J by 6 bases, with 11 bases between them. The CDR3 is 13 amino acids. Germline V gives CDR1 LNHDA, CDR2 SQIVND (reference sequence). The CDR3 loop reads CASSRGNADTQYF. The CDR3 DNA is TGTGCCAGTAGTAGAGGGAATGCGGATACGCAGTATTTT.

The chain uses TRBV20-1 and TRBJ2-1; tentative D call: TRBD2 (5 bases). The CDR3 has 11 residues. Germline CDR1 and CDR2: DFQATT and SNEGSKA (reference sequence). The V end was cut by 6 bases, the J end by 9 bases, with 12 bases between. CDR3 sequence: CSARLAFEQFF. CDR3 bases: TGCAGTGCAAGGCTAGCATTTGAGCAGTTCTTC.

This clonotype appeared a few times. The chain combines TRBV7-9 with TRBJ1-1; tentative D call: TRBD1 (5 bases). CDR1 and CDR2 from the germline V gene are SEHNR and FQNEAQ (reference sequence). This CDR3 is built from 14 residues. Trimming stripped 0 bases from V and 5 bases from J, with 10 bases between. CDR3 in amino acids: CASSLAQGQTEAFF. Written as DNA, the CDR3 is TGTGCCAGCAGCTTAGCCCAGGGCCAAACTGAAGCTTTCTTT.

This clonotype occurred a few times. The chain has TRBV10-3 and TRBJ2-7; a weak D match, TRBD1 (5 bases). Germline-derived CDR1 and CDR2 are ENHRY and SYGVKD. This CDR3 comprises 14 residues. Trimming removed 0 bases at V and 1 base at J, with 7 bases between. This CDR3 is CAISESQESYEQYF. The CDR3 coding sequence is TGTGCCATCAGTGAGTCACAGGAGTCCTACGAGCAGTACTTC.

This clonotype was found a few times. V is TRBV5-1 and J is TRBJ2-4; 10 bases align to TRBD1. Germline values: CDR1 SGHRS, CDR2 YFSETQ. This CDR3 has 12 amino acids. With V trimmed by 3 bases and J by 14 bases, 5 bases remained unmatched. CDR3 nucleotides: TGCGCCAGCAGCTGGACAGGGGGGATCGAGTACTTC. It translates to CASSWTGGIEYF.

This chain links TRBV9 with TRBJ1-4, with D unclear. CDR3 length: 14 amino acids. Germline CDR1 SGDLS, CDR2 YYNGEE. Trimming shortened V by 3 bases and J by 5 bases, and 11 bases separated the two germline ends. CDR3 sequence reads: CASSGFRGNEKLFF. CDR3 bases: TGTGCCAGCAGCGGATTCCGGGGAAATGAAAAACTGTTTTTT.

This clonotype was observed a few times. J is TRBJ2-3 and V is TRBV24-1; a possible D gene is TRBD2 (6 bases). Germline CDR1 reads KGHDR; CDR2 reads SFDVKD. V lost 1 base and J lost 3, with 7 bases in between. The CDR3 has 14 residues. The CDR3 region is CATSDFGRTDTQYF. In DNA form, the CDR3 reads TGTGCCACCAGTGATTTTGGGAGGACAGATACGCAGTATTTT.

This chain links TRBV24-1 with TRBJ2-3; D is unresolved. The CDR3 runs to 14 residues. CDR1 is KGHDR and CDR2 is SFDVKD in the germline V gene. V lost 4 bases to trimming and J lost 5 bases, with 12 bases between them. The CDR3 DNA sequence: TGTGCCACCAGTGACCCCGGAATCAAAGATACGCAGTATTTT. Protein product: CATSDPGIKDTQYF.

Remarks on this clonotype: One end of the junction is discordant with germline, which a read error may explain. V gene TRBV12-3 or TRBV12-4 combines with J gene TRBJ2-3; TRBD2 agrees at 7 bases. The CDR3 spans 14 residues. CDR3 protein: CATSGGGGTDTQYF. For the CDR3, the DNA is TGTGCCACCAGTGGGGGGGGTGGCACAGATACGCAGTATTTT.

The sample holds a few counts of this clonotype. The rearrangement links TRBV6-1 to TRBJ1-5, with D uncertain. CDR1 and CDR2 from the germline V gene are MNHNS and SASEGT. V was clipped by 0 bases and J by 4 bases, with 7 bases between them. The CDR3 is 14 residues long. The DNA for the CDR3 is TGTGCCAGCAGTGAAGCATTGGGAAATCAGCCCCAGCATTTT. Translating it yields CASSEALGNQPQHF.

This chain joins TRBV7-9 and TRBJ2-3; possible D gene TRBD2, 5 bases. The V end was cut by 5 bases, the J end by 4 bases, with 13 bases between. In germline, CDR1 is SEHNR, CDR2 FQNEAQ (reference sequence). CDR3 length: 14 residues. The CDR3 DNA sequence: TGTGCCAGCAGCCTCCGGACTGACCCAGATACGCAGTATTTT. Protein product: CASSLRTDPDTQYF.

There are a few counts of this clonotype. The V and J genes are TRBV10-3 and TRBJ1-3; D may be TRBD1 (6 bases). From germline, CDR1 is ENHRY and CDR2 SYGVKD. The CDR3 has 14 amino acids. Trimming took 10 bases from V and 3 from J, leaving 16 bases between them. CDR3 nucleotides: TGTGCCACCGAACAGGGCACTCATGGAAACACCATATATTTT. Translating gives CATEQGTHGNTIYF.